This entry describes one T cell receptor beta chain. Its antigen is not identified. The data were obtained in a study of T cell responses to AZD1222 COVID-19 vaccine. Repertoires were generated with immunoSEQ multiplex PCR, while TCRdb's copy carries only in-frame clones and drops some. The table includes over 150,000 clones, 90% to 95% detected once. General study points: Reportedly, close to half of spike-specific TCRs are directed against unmutated variant regions. The donor cohort was predominantly white British with a female majority, and clonal diversity may have been underestimated. The span of vaccine-associated CD4 TCRs extended across spike, with dominance at 160-218 and 743-854. The study sampled repertoires only after the peak T cell response.

The origin of this receptor is an adult who received the MenACWY meningococcal vaccine as a control. Sequences were derived from peripheral blood, sampled 28 days after the second dose of the MenACWY control vaccine.

CDR3 residues: CAISQGMNTEAFF. The CDR3 DNA reads as TGTGCCATCAGTCAGGGTATGAACACTGAAGCTTTCTTT. V usage is TRBV10-3 and J usage is TRBJ1-1; possibly TRBD1 for D (5 bases). With 5 bases removed from V and 0 bases from J, the gap between germline ends came to 7 bases. The V gene's germline CDR1 is ENHRY and CDR2 SYGVKD. This CDR3 has 13 residues.